This T cell receptor beta chain is from a study of cytomegalovirus exposure and HLA in healthy donors. Overall study results and limits: The classifier reportedly diagnosed cytomegalovirus status with high sensitivity and specificity. In vitro, three CMV-associated chains proved specific for CMV antigens. There were some public TCRs occurring in many donors, but most TCR sequences were rare.

With respect to this clone: Its antigen remains unknown.

The CDR3 runs to 15 residues. Germline CDR1 and CDR2: KGHSY and FQNENV. V was cut by 3 bases and J by 4 bases, with 13 bases left in between. Measured with immunoSEQ multiplex PCR; TCRdb has only the in-frame clones, and not every one. This sample carries about 83,000 clones, roughly 96% of them seen once, and the ten largest clones take about 1.3%. V is TRBV16 and J is TRBJ1-5, with D tentatively TRBD1 (6 bases). The TCR was taken from a young woman in good health and CMV-seronegative. The sequenced material came from PBMCs. CDR3 nucleotides: TGTGCCAGCAGCCACGCAGGGGATACTAATCAGCCCCAGCATTTT. This encodes CASSHAGDTNQPQHF. Supplemented by reference TRBV16 and TRBJ1-5, the full variable domain reads GEEVAQTPKHLVRGEGQKAKLYCAPIKGHSYVFWYQQVLKNEFKFLISFQNENVFDETGMPKERFSAKCLPNSPCSLEIQATKLEDSAVYFCASSHAGDTNQPQHFGDGTRLSIL.